This T cell receptor (beta chain) was documented in a study of blood T cell repertoires in COVID-19. The repertoire was sequenced with immunoSEQ multiplex PCR; TCRdb's copy has only in-frame clones and lacks some. The sample includes a few hundred thousand clones, approximately 81% of them seen just once. Germline CDR1 and CDR2: ENHRY and SYGVKD. CDR3 length equals 16 residues. The V segment lost 6 bases and the J segment 0 bases; nucleotides outside the gene matches: 10. The sequencing input was peripheral blood. J is TRBJ1-2 and V is TRBV10-3, with 7 nucleotides matching TRBD1. This clonotype was obtained from a man aged 45-65 years who had recovered from COVID-19. The CDR3 here is CAIRRTGSYANYGYTF. CDR3 sequence (DNA): TGTGCCATCAGGAGGACAGGCTCCTACGCTAACTATGGCTACACCTTC.